The 28 T cell receptor beta chains below come from one sample, sequenced in a study of CD8+CD57+ T cells in acquired aplastic anemia. According to the study, genomic DNA was the template for TCR beta VDJ and CDR3 profiling. A single record per CDR3 protein comes from TCRdb applying MiXCR to the reads. Among under 200,000 distinct CDR3 sequences listed, 45% to 55% were seen once. Before being chosen for sequencing, patients had shown CD8+CD57+ cell expansion by flow cytometry. Sequencing used sorted CD4+, CD8+, or CD8+CD57+ T cells (not recorded which) from PBMCs. Every receptor here comes from a human donor with aplastic anemia.

This clonotype showed up just once. The junction departs from the called germline gene at one end, perhaps through a read error. This rearrangement joins TRBV2 to TRBJ2-7, with unresolved D. The CDR3 totals 12 residues. CDR1 SNHLY and CDR2 FYNNEI come from the germline V gene. CDR3 nucleotide sequence: TGTGCCAGCAGTGGCGTCAGCTACGAGCAGTGCTTC. Its translation is CASSGVSYEQCF.

Comment on this clonotype: The DNA is left out, because the CDR3 cannot be placed on it with certainty; the CDR3 is given as TCRdb lists it. The J gene is TRBJ2-2, the V gene TRBV28; the table's D call of TRBD1 was not tested on the DNA. Germline V gene data show CDR1 as MDHEN and CDR2 as SYDVKM. The CDR3 has 18 residues if both end residues are counted. CDR3 loop: CASSLPGWGQGTTGELSF.

This clonotype appeared many times. The chain is built from TRBV10-3 and TRBJ1-1; 8 bases are a match to TRBD1. CDR1 is ENHRY and CDR2 is SYGVKD in the germline V gene. The CDR3 is made up of 15 amino acids. After removal of 8 bases from V and 1 base from J, the junction contained 9 bases not matched to a gene. CDR3 nucleotide sequence: TGTGCCATCGACGAACAGGGGGATCCGAACACTGAAGCTTTCTTT. The encoded protein is CAIDEQGDPNTEAFF.

In this sample, this clonotype turned up many times. The chain couples TRBV12-5 to TRBJ1-1; D call uncertain. This CDR3 comprises 13 residues. Germline V CDR1 and CDR2: LGHNT, FRNRAP. The V end was cut by 3 bases, the J end by 4 bases, with 9 bases between. In DNA form, the CDR3 reads TGTGCTAGTGGTTTACAAGGGTTCACTGAAGCTTTCTTT. This sequence encodes CASGLQGFTEAFF.

The sample holds many counts of this clonotype. The V and J genes are TRBV11-2 and TRBJ1-6, with D uncertain. Germline CDR1 reads SGHAT; CDR2 reads FQNNGV. The CDR3 totals 15 residues. V shed 3 bases and J shed 6 bases, with 12 bases lying between them. The CDR3 DNA reads as TGTGCCAGCAGCTTGATCGCAGGCGCTAATTCACCCCTCCACTTT. Protein product: CASSLIAGANSPLHF.

The V gene is TRBV5-6, the J gene TRBJ2-1; maybe TRBD1 (6 bases). CDR3 size: 13 residues. Germline V lookup: CDR1 SGHDT, CDR2 YYEEEE. The germline V and J ends were trimmed by 7 bases and 2 bases, with 10 bases remaining between them. DNA of the CDR3: TGTGCCAGCTTCGACAGGCCCTACAATGAGCAGTTCTTC. Residues: CASFDRPYNEQFF.

Many counts were recorded for this clonotype. This chain connects TRBV24-1 to TRBJ2-5, with a tentative D call TRBD2 (5 bases). Deletions cut 4 bases from V and 9 bases from J, with 11 bases between. The germline V gene encodes CDR1 KGHDR and CDR2 SFDVKD. CDR3 length: 12 residues. The CDR3 region is CATSEAGGAQYF. CDR3 in DNA: TGTGCCACCAGTGAGGCGGGTGGGGCCCAGTACTTC.

The chain combines TRBV7-2 with TRBJ2-1; no firm D call. Trimming pared 10 bases from V and 3 bases from J, leaving 1 base between. This CDR3 region has 9 residues. Germline loops: CDR1 SGHTA, CDR2 FQGNSA. CDR3 nucleotide sequence: TGTGCCATCTACAATGAGCAGTTCTTC. This translates into CAIYNEQFF.

The rearrangement links TRBV10-1 to TRBJ2-1; 7 bases are shared with TRBD1. The germline V gene has CDR1 WNHNN and CDR2 SYGVQD (reference sequence). CDR3 size: 15 residues. The trim removed 0 bases at V and 7 bases at J, leaving 6 bases unmatched. This CDR3 reads CASSESVTGRNEQFF. In DNA form, the CDR3 reads TGCGCCAGCAGTGAGTCGGTGACAGGGAGAAATGAGCAGTTCTTC.

Comment on this clonotype: An end of the junction differs from the germline gene, which may be a read error. J is TRBJ2-3 and V is TRBV5-1, with D tentatively TRBD1 (5 bases). The CDR3 covers 15 residues. Germline CDR1 is SGHRS and CDR2 is YFSETQ. CDR3: CAGSATGPFTDTQYF. CDR3 coding DNA: TGCGCCGGCAGCGCTACAGGCCCATTCACAGATACGCAGTATTTT. The complete variable domain, with remaining parts taken from reference TRBV5-1 and TRBJ2-3, reads KAGVTQTPRYLIKTRGQQVTLSCSPISGHRSVSWYQQTPGQGLQFLFEYFSETQRNKGNFPGRFSGRQFSNSRSEMNVSTLELGDSALYLCAGSATGPFTDTQYFGPGTRLTVL.

As regards this clonotype: Here the CDR3 omits its conserved ending phenylalanine or tryptophan, so a read error is the likely source. The chain uses TRBV20-1 and TRBJ2-1, with TRBD2 matching over 7 bases. The junction had 9 bases not matched to a gene; V was cut back by 3 bases and J by 7 bases. Germline CDR1 reads DFQATT; CDR2 reads SNEGSKA (reference sequence). The CDR3 covers 14 residues. The CDR3 reads CSASGGRGRNEQFL. The CDR3 DNA reads TGCAGTGCTAGTGGTGGGAGGGGAAGAAATGAGCAGTTCCTC.

V and J are TRBV2 and TRBJ2-7; 8 nucleotides agree with TRBD1. The V and J ends lost 5 bases and 7 bases, in that order; junction bases with no gene match: 7. The CDR3 contains 13 residues. Looked up from germline, CDR1 is SNHLY and CDR2 is FYNNEI. Here the CDR3 DNA reads TGTGCCAGCAGTTCACGACAGGGGTATGAGCAGTACTTC. Its protein product is CASSSRQGYEQYF.

This clonotype was counted many times. The DNA of the CDR3 is TGCAGTGCTAACGTAGATCAACAAGAGACCCAGTACTTC. This encodes CSANVDQQETQYF. V and J are TRBV20-1 and TRBJ2-5; D unresolved. From germline, CDR1 is DFQATT and CDR2 SNEGSKA (reference sequence). The CDR3 length is 13 residues. Trimming shortened V by 4 bases and J by 2 bases, and 11 bases separated the two germline ends.

This clonotype has ten or more counts. The CDR3 does not close with the conserved phenylalanine or tryptophan, likely indicating a read error. Because the CDR3's place on the DNA is in doubt, the DNA is left out and the CDR3 is given as listed by TCRdb. This sequence joins TRBV27 and TRBJ2-5; the D call in the table, TRBD1, was not verified against the DNA. The CDR3 length equals 12 residues, ends included. In germline, CDR1 is MNHEY, CDR2 SMNVEV (reference sequence). The CDR3 protein is CASSPNTGPPSI.

This clonotype appeared once. The J gene is TRBJ2-7, the V gene TRBV7-2; 9 bases fit TRBD2. Germline V gives CDR1 SGHTA, CDR2 FQGNSA. V lost 8 bases to trimming and J lost 2 bases; unmatched junction nucleotides: 4. The CDR3 runs 13 residues. In nucleotides, the CDR3 is TGTGCCAGCTCCGGACTAGCGACCTACGAGCAGTACTTC. Its protein is CASSGLATYEQYF.

The rearrangement links TRBV29-1 to TRBJ2-3, with TRBD1 matching over 7 bases. Trimming removed 3 bases from V and 4 bases from J; junction bases left unmatched: 1. CDR3 length: 12 amino acids. Germline lookup yields CDR1 SQVTM and CDR2 ANQGSEA. The CDR3 nucleotides read TGCAGCGTTGAGAGGGGGCCAGATACGCAGTATTTT. Protein: CSVERGPDTQYF.

V and J are TRBV9 and TRBJ2-7; no clear D gene. The V gene's germline CDR1 is SGDLS and CDR2 YYNGEE. The CDR3 totals 15 residues. The V gene lost 2 bases and the J gene lost 0 bases, with 12 bases spanning the gap. The CDR3 DNA sequence: TGTGCCAGCAGCGTTTCCGCAGTCAGCTCCTACGAGCAGTACTTC. This encodes CASSVSAVSSYEQYF.

The chain joins TRBV19 to TRBJ1-2; tentative D call: TRBD1 (5 bases). The CDR3 is 13 residues long. The V end was cut by 5 bases, the J end by 7 bases, with 14 bases between. Germline CDR1 reads LNHDA; CDR2 reads SQIVND (reference sequence). Here the CDR3 DNA reads TGTGCCAGTAGTTATGGGGGACTAAGTGGCTACACCTTC. It yields the protein CASSYGGLSGYTF.

Remarks on this clonotype: This may be a read error, as it is one base from a much larger clone. The V call is TRBV2, the J call TRBJ2-5; D remains unclear. Looked up from germline, CDR1 is SNHLY and CDR2 is FYNNEI. V lost 11 bases and J 7 bases, leaving 23 bases between the germline ends. The CDR3 consists of 14 residues. The DNA for the CDR3 is TGTGCCGGCGGACCCGTGAGGCTAGTAGGGACCCAGTACTTC. Protein sequence: CAGGPVRLVGTQYF.

This clonotype was detected ten times or more. This sequence joins TRBV12-3 or TRBV12-4 and TRBJ1-5; 7 positions match TRBD1. The CDR3 sequence is 14 residues long. V lost 6 bases to trimming and J lost 7 bases; unmatched junction nucleotides: 9. CDR3 DNA sequence: TGTGCCAGCAGCAGGACAGGTTCGGGCCAGCCCCAGCATTTT. This sequence encodes CASSRTGSGQPQHF.

At least ten counts were recorded for this clonotype. The rearrangement links TRBV7-9 to TRBJ1-5; no clear D. The V end lost 0 bases, the J end lost 6 bases, and 12 bases lay between the germline ends. Germline values: CDR1 SEHNR, CDR2 FQNEAQ (reference sequence). This CDR3 comprises 15 residues. This CDR3 is CASSLAGLKGQPQHF. CDR3 coding DNA: TGTGCCAGCAGCTTAGCGGGTTTGAAAGGTCAGCCCCAGCATTTT.

The CDR3 loop reads CASSLVYTQETQYF. CDR3 coding DNA: TGTGCCAGCAGCTTAGTATACACCCAAGAGACCCAGTACTTC. This rearrangement joins TRBV7-8 to TRBJ2-5; D is unclear. V was pared by 1 base and J by 1 base, with 7 bases between. The CDR3 is 14 amino acids. Germline loops: CDR1 SGHVS, CDR2 FQNEAQ.

The chain uses TRBV2 and TRBJ1-1; tentatively, D is TRBD1 (5 bases). The ends were cut back, 8 bases at V and 14 bases at J, with 12 bases in the middle. CDR1 SNHLY and CDR2 FYNNEI come from the germline V gene. The CDR3 runs to 9 residues. CDR3 sequence (DNA): TGTGCCAGCGGGGGACTAGCGTTCTTT. Translating gives CASGGLAFF.

This clonotype was seen repeatedly, ten times or more. The V gene is TRBV6-2 or TRBV6-3, the J gene TRBJ1-6, with 9 bases lining up with TRBD1. This CDR3 contains 16 residues. The J segment lost 7 bases and the V segment lost 6 bases, leaving 10 bases of the junction unmatched. The germline CDR1 and CDR2 sequences are MNHEY and SVGEGT. The CDR3 DNA follows: TGTGCCAGCAGACCCAAGGACAGGGGATGGAATTCACCCCTCCACTTT. Translating gives CASRPKDRGWNSPLHF.

This clonotype was counted only a few times. The chain is built from TRBV6-2 or TRBV6-3 and TRBJ1-5; no definite D call. V lost 2 bases, J lost 7 bases, and 12 bases lay in between. Germline CDR1 is MNHEY and CDR2 is SVGEGT. The CDR3 consists of 14 residues. DNA for the CDR3: TGTGCCAGCAGTTACGTAGGTAACTGGCAGCCCCAGCATTTT. Translated: CASSYVGNWQPQHF.

This clonotype has ten or more counts. The rearrangement uses TRBV3-1 and TRBJ1-2; TRBD1 matches at 9 bases. V shed 4 bases, J shed 7 bases, and the junction held 7 bases outside the gene matches. CDR1 LGHDT and CDR2 YNNKEL come from the germline V gene (reference sequence). The CDR3 totals 14 residues. In nucleotides, the CDR3 is TGTGCCAGCAGCCCCGGGGACAGGGTAGCTGGCTACACCTTC. It yields the protein CASSPGDRVAGYTF.

As for this clonotype: This may be a read error: a much more frequent sequence differs by one nucleotide. The V and J genes are TRBV6-1 and TRBJ1-5; maybe TRBD1 (6 bases). V was clipped by 6 bases and J by 6 bases, with 15 bases between them. The CDR3 loop spans 14 amino acids. Germline V gives CDR1 MNHNS, CDR2 SASEGT. In DNA, the CDR3 is TGTGCCAGCAGCGGGGACAAGAGAGGTCAGCCCCAGCATTTT. As protein: CASSGDKRGQPQHF.

V and J are TRBV7-2 and TRBJ1-1; possibly TRBD1 for D (6 bases). Trimming cost V 4 bases and J 3 bases, with 9 bases left between them. The CDR3 loop spans 13 amino acids. CDR1 SGHTA and CDR2 FQGNSA come from the germline V gene. The CDR3 DNA sequence: TGTGCCAGCAGCTCGAACAGGGACACTGAAGCTTTCTTT. The encoded protein is CASSSNRDTEAFF.